A single TCR beta chain is shown here with its context. Which antigen it targets is not known. A read error may account for a junction end that differs from germline. The CDR3 numbers 19 residues from cysteine through phenylalanine. The only DNA kept is the CDR3, 57 bases in frame from the first base. CDR1 and CDR2 are read off the germline V gene as MNHNS and SASEGT. The sample comes from a study of esophageal squamous cell carcinoma under preoperative chemotherapy (dated by TCRdb to between 2018 and 2020). About the investigation overall: The study profiled TCR repertoires of both peripheral blood T cells and tumor-infiltrating lymphocytes. The study examined the effect of paclitaxel-nedaplatin chemotherapy on T-cell receptor repertoires in patients with esophageal squamous cell carcinoma. The cohort comprised five patients with primary esophageal squamous cell carcinoma. Repertoires were compared between samples taken before and after paclitaxel-nedaplatin therapy.

What the authors observed across the whole study: Tumor-infiltrating lymphocytes after treatment appeared to come partly from peripheral T cells migrating into the tumor, rather than solely from local clonal changes. After chemotherapy, TCR diversity rose significantly in peripheral T cells, but this increase was not seen in tumor-infiltrating lymphocytes. Paclitaxel-nedaplatin therapy caused immediate and substantial changes in clonotype frequency, and abundant clones were more likely to contract than to amplify. A small cohort was used, with only 4 to 6 patients with esophageal squamous cell carcinoma being analyzed.

Receptors were amplified or captured by PCR. The sample was run on a HiSeq X Ten. TCR repertoires were characterized by high-throughput sequencing. TCRdb's own reprocessing of the public reads used fastp at Q25 and MiXCR and kept productive beta chains. Each CDR3 protein gets just one entry, which takes the most common genes and DNA from the rows behind it. For this sample there are some 16,000 distinct CDR3 sequences; around three fifths appear just once. The ten most abundant clones make up about 53% of the sample. The sample's time point label, decoded: before preoperative PTX-NDP chemotherapy. Paclitaxel-nedaplatin was administered to patients as preoperative chemotherapy before surgery.

The specimen was collected from a patient given preoperative chemotherapy. The chain is assembled from TRBV6-1 and TRBJ2-3; TRBD2 matches 11 bases in the middle. The sequence came from a human donor with esophageal squamous cell carcinoma. The donor label of this sample is uncertain. The base sequence is TGTGCCAGCAGTGAAGCGCTGCTAGCGGGGGGCCGGGGCACAGAGACGCAGTATTTT. Translated, this is CASSEALLAGGRGTETQYF.